This TCR beta chain was profiled in a study of cytomegalovirus exposure and HLA in healthy donors. CDR1 and CDR2 from the germline V gene are SNHLY and FYNNEI. The CDR3 has 14 amino acids. V was pared by 7 bases and J by 4 bases, with 4 bases of the junction left unmatched. The PCR used 60 Vbeta and 13 Jbeta primers. Clones were read by immunoSEQ multiplex PCR, and TCRdb kept only the in-frame ones, dropping some. Among roughly 180,000 clones listed, approximately 81% were seen once. The sample comprised PBMCs. The V gene is TRBV2, the J gene TRBJ2-3, with 11 bases that match TRBD2. The sequence was collected from a woman aged 18-35 years in good health and CMV-seronegative. The CDR3 nucleotides are TGTGCCAGCAAACTAGCGGGAGTCTCAGATACGCAGTATTTT. Its translation: CASKLAGVSDTQYF.